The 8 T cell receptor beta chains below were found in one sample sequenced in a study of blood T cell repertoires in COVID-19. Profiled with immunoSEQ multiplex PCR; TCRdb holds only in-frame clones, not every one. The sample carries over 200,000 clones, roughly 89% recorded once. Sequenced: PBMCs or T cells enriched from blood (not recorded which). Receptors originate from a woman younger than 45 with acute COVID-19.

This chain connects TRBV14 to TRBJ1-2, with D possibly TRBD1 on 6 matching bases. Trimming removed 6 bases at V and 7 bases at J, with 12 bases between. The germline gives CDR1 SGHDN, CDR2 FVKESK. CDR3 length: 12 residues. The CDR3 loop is CASSRDNLGYTF. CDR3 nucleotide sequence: TGTGCCAGCAGTCGGGACAATCTTGGCTACACCTTC.

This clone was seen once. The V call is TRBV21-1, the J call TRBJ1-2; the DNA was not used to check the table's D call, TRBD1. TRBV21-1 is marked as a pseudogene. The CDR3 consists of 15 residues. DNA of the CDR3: TGTGCCAGCAGCAAACGGACAGGTAGAAACTATGGCTACACCTTC. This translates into CASSKRTGRNYGYTF.

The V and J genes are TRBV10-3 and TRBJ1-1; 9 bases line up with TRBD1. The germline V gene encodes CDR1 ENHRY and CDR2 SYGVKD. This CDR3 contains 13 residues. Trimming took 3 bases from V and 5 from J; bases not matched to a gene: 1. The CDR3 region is CAISDGQGTEAFF. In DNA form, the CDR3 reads TGTGCCATCAGTGATGGACAGGGGACTGAAGCTTTCTTT.

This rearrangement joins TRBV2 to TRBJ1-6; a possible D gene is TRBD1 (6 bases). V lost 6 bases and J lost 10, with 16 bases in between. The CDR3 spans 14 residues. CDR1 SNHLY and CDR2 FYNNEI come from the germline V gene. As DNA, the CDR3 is TGTGCCAGCAGCGATGACAGGAGAGAGTCACCCCTCCACTTT. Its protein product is CASSDDRRESPLHF.

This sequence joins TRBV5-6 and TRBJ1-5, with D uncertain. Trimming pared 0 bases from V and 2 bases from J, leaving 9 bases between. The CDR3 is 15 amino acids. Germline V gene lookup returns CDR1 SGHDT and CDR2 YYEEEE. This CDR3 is CASSLAWAGNQPQHF. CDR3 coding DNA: TGTGCCAGCAGCTTGGCCTGGGCTGGCAATCAGCCCCAGCATTTT. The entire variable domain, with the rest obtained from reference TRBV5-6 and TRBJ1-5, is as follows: DAGVTQSPTHLIKTRGQQVTLRCSPKSGHDTVSWYQQALGQGPQFIFQYYEEEERQRGNFPDRFSGHQFPNYSSELNVNALLLGDSALYLCASSLAWAGNQPQHFGDGTRLSIL.

The CDR3 sequence is CSVPPYLGTGERDYTF. The CDR3 DNA follows: TGCAGCGTCCCACCCTACCTCGGGACAGGGGAGAGAGACTACACCTTC. The V call is TRBV29-1, the J call TRBJ1-2, with 10 nucleotides matching TRBD1. Trimming took 6 bases from V and 10 from J; bases not matched to a gene: 20. The CDR3 runs 16 residues. Germline values: CDR1 SQVTM, CDR2 ANQGSEA.

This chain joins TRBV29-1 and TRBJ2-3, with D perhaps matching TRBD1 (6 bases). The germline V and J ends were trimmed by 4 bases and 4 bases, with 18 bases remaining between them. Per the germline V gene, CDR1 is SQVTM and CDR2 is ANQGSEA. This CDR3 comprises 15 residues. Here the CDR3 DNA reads TGCAGCGTTGCGACGCTCAGGGGTGGCGCAGATACGCAGTATTTT. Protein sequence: CSVATLRGGADTQYF.

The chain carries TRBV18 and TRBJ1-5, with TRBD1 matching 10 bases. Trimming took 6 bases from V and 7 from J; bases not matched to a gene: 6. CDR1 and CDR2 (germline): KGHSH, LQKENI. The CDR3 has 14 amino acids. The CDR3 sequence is CASSGTGALQPQHF. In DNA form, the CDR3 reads TGTGCCAGCTCTGGGACAGGGGCGTTGCAGCCCCAGCATTTT.